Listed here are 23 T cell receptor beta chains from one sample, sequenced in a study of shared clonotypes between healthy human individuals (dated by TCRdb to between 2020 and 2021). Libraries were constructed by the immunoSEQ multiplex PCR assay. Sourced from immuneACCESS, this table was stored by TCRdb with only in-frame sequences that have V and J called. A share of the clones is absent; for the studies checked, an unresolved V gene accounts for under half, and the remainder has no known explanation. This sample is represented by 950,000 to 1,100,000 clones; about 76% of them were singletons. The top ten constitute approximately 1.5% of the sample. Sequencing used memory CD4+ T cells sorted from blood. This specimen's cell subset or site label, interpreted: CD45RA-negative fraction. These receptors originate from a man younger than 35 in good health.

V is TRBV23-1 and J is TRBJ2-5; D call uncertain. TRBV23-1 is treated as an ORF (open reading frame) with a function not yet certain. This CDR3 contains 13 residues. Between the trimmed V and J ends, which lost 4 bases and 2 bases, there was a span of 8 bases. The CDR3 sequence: CASSRPAQETQYF. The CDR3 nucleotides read TGCGCCAGCAGTCGTCCCGCACAAGAGACCCAGTACTTC.

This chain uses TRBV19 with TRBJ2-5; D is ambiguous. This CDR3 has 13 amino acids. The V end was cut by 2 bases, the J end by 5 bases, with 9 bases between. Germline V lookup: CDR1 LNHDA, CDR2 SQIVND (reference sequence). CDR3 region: CASSIRPRETQYF. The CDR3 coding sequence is TGTGCCAGTAGTATAAGGCCCAGGGAGACCCAGTACTTC.

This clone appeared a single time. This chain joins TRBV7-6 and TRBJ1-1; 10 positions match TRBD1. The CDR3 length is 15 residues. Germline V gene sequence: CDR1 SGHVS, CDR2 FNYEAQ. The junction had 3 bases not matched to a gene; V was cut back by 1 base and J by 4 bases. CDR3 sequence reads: CASSLGQGAVTEAFF. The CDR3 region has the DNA TGTGCCAGCAGCTTAGGACAGGGGGCTGTCACTGAAGCTTTCTTT. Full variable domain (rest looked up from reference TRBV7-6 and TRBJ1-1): GAGVSQSPRYKVTKRGQDVALRCDPISGHVSLYWYRQALGQGPEFLTYFNYEAQQDKSGLPNDRFSAERPEGSISTLTIQRTEQRDSAMYRCASSLGQGAVTEAFFGQGTRLTVV.

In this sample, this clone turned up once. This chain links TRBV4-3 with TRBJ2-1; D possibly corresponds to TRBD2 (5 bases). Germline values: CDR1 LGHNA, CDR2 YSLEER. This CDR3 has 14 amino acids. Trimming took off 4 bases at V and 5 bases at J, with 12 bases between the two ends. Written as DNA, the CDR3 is TGCGCCAGCAGCCCACAGCGGAGAGACAATGAGCAGTTCTTC. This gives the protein CASSPQRRDNEQFF.

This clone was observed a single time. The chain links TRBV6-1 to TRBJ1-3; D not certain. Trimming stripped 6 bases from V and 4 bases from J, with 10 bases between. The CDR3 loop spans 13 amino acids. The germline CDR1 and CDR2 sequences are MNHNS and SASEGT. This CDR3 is CASRERAGNTIYF. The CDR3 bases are TGTGCCAGCAGGGAGAGGGCCGGAAACACCATATATTTT.

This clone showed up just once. The CDR3 DNA is TGTGCCAGCAGCTATGCAGGAGGAGGCAATCAGCCCCAGCATTTT. It encodes CASSYAGGGNQPQHF. This sequence joins TRBV5-6 and TRBJ1-5; D is unclear. Trimming removed 3 bases from V and 2 bases from J, with 12 bases in between. Germline V gene data show CDR1 as SGHDT and CDR2 as YYEEEE. This CDR3 is built from 15 residues.

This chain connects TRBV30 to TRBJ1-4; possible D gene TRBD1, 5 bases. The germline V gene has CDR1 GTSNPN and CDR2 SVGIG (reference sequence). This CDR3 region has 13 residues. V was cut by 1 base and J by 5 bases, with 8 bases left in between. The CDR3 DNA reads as TGTGCCTGGAGTGCGGGGGTCAATGAAAAACTGTTTTTT. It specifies CAWSAGVNEKLFF.

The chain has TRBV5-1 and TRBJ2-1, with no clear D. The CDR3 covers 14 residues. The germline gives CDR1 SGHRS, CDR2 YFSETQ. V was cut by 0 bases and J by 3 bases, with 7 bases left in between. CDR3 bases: TGCGCCAGCAGCTTGGATTATGTCTACAATGAGCAGTTCTTC. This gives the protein CASSLDYVYNEQFF.

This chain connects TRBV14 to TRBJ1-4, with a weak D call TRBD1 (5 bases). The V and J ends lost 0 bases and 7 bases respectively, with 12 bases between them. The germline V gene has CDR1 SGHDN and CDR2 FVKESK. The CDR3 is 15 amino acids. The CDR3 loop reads CASSQERGVGEKLFF. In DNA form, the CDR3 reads TGTGCCAGCAGCCAAGAGCGGGGGGTTGGTGAAAAACTGTTTTTT.

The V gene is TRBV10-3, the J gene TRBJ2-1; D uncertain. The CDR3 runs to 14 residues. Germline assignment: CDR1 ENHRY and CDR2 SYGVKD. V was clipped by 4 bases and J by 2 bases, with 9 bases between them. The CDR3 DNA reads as TGTGCCATCAGTGGGGCGTTTACCTACAATGAGCAGTTCTTC. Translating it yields CAISGAFTYNEQFF.

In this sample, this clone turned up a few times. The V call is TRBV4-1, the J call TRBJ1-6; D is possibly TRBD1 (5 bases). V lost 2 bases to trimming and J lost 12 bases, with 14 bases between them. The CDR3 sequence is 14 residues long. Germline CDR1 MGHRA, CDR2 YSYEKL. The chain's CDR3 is CASSQSWGGLPLHF. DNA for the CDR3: TGCGCCAGCAGCCAATCCTGGGGCGGTTTACCCCTCCACTTT.

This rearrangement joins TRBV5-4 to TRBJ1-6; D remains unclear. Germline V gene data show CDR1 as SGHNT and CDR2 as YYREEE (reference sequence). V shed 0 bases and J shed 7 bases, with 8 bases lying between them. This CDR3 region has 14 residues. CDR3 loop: CASSLGGVNSPLHF. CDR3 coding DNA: TGTGCCAGCAGCTTGGGGGGAGTAAATTCACCCCTCCACTTT.

Written as DNA, the CDR3 is TGCGCCAGCAGCTCGTTGATCGAGGAGACCCAGTACTTC. Its translation is CASSSLIEETQYF. The chain uses TRBV5-1 and TRBJ2-5, with D hard to call. Germline assignment: CDR1 SGHRS and CDR2 YFSETQ. Trimming stripped 3 bases from V and 5 bases from J, with 11 bases between. This CDR3 is built from 13 residues.

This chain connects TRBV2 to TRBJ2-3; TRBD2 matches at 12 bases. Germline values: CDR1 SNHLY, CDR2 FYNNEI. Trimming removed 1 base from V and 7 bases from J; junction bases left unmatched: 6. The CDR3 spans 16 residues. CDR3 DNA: TGTGCCAGCAGTGAAGGTTCTAGCGGGGGGGCTAATACGCAGTATTTT. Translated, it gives CASSEGSSGGANTQYF.

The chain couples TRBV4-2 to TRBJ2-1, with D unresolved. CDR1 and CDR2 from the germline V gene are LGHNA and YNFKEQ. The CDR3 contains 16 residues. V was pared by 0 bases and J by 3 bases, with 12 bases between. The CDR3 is CASSQDPGRDYNEQFF. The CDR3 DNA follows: TGTGCCAGCAGCCAAGATCCGGGCCGCGACTACAATGAGCAGTTCTTC.

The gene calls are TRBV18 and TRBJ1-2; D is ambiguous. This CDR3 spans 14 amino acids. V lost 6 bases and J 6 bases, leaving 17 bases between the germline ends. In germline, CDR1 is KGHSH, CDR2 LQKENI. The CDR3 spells CASSSNAGGDGYTF. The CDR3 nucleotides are TGTGCCAGCTCCTCCAACGCGGGCGGTGATGGCTACACCTTC. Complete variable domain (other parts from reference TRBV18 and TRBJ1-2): NAGVMQNPRHLVRRRGQEARLRCSPMKGHSHVYWYRQLPEEGLKFMVYLQKENIIDESGMPKERFSAEFPKEGPSILRIQQVVRGDSAAYFCASSSNAGGDGYTFGSGTRLTVV.

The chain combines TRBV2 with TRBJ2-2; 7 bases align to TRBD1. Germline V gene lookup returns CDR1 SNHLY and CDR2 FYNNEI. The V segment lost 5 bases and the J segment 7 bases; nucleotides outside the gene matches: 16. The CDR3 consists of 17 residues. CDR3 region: CASSPQGSPQGGGELFF. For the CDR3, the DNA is TGTGCCAGCAGTCCACAGGGGTCCCCTCAAGGGGGCGGGGAGCTGTTTTTT. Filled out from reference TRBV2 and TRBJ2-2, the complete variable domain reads EPEVTQTPSHQVTQMGQEVILRCVPISNHLYFYWYRQILGQKVEFLVSFYNNEISEKSEIFDDQFSVERPDGSNFTLKIRSTKLEDSAMYFCASSPQGSPQGGGELFFGEGSRLTVL.

The CDR3: CASSYSAGGTNTGELFF. The CDR3, as DNA: TGTGCCAGCAGCTACTCAGCGGGGGGTACGAACACCGGGGAGCTGTTTTTT. The V gene is TRBV7-9, the J gene TRBJ2-2; the match to TRBD2 covers 9 bases. The ends lost 4 bases at V and 0 bases at J; junction bases unmatched: 6. The CDR3 contains 17 residues. CDR1 is SEHNR, CDR2 FQNEAQ, per germline (reference sequence). The whole variable domain, remainder taken from reference TRBV7-9 and TRBJ2-2, is DTGVSQNPRHKITKRGQNVTFRCDPISEHNRLYWYRQTLGQGPEFLTYFQNEAQLEKSRLLSDRFSAERPKGSFSTLEIQRTEQGDSAMYLCASSYSAGGTNTGELFFGEGSRLTVL.

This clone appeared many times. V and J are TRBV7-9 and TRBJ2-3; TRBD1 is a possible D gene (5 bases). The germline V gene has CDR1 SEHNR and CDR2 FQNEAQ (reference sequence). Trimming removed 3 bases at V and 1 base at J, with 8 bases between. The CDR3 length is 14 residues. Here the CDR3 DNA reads TGTGCCAGCAGCTTCCAAGGGGGCACAGATACGCAGTATTTT. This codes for CASSFQGGTDTQYF.

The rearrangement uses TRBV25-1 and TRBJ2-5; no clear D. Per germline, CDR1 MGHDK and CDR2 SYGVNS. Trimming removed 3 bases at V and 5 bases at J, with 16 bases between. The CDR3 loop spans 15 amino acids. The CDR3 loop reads CASSEGKGIAETQYF. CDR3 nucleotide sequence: TGTGCCAGCAGTGAGGGTAAGGGTATCGCGGAGACCCAGTACTTC. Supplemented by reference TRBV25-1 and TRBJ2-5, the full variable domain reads EADIYQTPRYLVIGTGKKITLECSQTMGHDKMYWYQQDPGMELHLIHYSYGVNSTEKGDLSSESTVSRIRTEHFPLTLESARPSHTSQYLCASSEGKGIAETQYFGPGTRLLVL.

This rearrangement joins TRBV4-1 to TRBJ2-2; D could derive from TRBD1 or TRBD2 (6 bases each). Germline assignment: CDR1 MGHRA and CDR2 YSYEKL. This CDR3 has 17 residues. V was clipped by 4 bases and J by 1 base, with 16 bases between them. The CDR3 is CASSLPTGARNTGELFF. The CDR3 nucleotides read TGCGCCAGCAGCCTGCCCACGGGGGCCCGGAACACCGGGGAGCTGTTTTTT.

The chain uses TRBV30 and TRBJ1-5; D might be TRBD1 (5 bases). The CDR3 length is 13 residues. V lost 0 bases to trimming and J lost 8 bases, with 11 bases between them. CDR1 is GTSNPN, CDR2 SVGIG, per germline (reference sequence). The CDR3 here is CAWSVQVSEPQHF. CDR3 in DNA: TGTGCCTGGAGTGTACAGGTTTCCGAGCCCCAGCATTTT.

The CDR3 DNA reads TGTGCCAGCAGCTCCACTTTACAGGGGGCGACCACCGGGGAGCTGTTTTTT. It translates to CASSSTLQGATTGELFF. This rearrangement joins TRBV5-4 to TRBJ2-2; 9 positions match TRBD1. CDR1 and CDR2 (germline): SGHNT, YYREEE (reference sequence). The CDR3 is made up of 17 amino acids. The ends lost 3 bases at V and 4 bases at J; junction bases unmatched: 10. Full variable domain (outside the CDR3, taken from reference TRBV5-4 and TRBJ2-2): ETGVTQSPTHLIKTRGQQVTLRCSSQSGHNTVSWYQQALGQGPQFIFQYYREEENGRGNFPPRFSGLQFPNYSSELNVNALELDDSALYLCASSSTLQGATTGELFFGEGSRLTVL.